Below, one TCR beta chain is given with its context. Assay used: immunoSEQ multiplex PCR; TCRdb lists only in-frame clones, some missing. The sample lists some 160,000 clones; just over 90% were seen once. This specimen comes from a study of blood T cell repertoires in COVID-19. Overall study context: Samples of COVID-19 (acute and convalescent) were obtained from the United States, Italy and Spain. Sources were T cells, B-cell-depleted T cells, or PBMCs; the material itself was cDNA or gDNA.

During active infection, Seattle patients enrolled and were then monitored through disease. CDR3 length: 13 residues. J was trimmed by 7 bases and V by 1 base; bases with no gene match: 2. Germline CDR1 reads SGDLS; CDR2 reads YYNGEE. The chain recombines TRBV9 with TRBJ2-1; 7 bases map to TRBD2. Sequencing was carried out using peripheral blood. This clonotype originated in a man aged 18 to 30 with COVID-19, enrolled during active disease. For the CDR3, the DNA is TGTGCCAGCAGCGTATCCGGGGGGAATGAGCAGTTCTTC. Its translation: CASSVSGGNEQFF.